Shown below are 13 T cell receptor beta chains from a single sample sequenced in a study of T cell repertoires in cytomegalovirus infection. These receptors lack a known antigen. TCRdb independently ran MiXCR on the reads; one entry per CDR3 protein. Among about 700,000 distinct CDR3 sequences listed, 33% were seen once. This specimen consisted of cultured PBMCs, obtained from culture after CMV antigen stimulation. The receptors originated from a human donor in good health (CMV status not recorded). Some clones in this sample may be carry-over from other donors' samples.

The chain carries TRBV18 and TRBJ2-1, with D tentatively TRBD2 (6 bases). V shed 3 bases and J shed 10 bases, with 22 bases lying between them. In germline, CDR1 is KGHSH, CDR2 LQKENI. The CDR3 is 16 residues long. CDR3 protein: CASSPRGGEESGEQFF. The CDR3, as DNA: TGTGCCAGCTCACCGCGGGGCGGGGAAGAATCGGGAGAGCAGTTCTTC.

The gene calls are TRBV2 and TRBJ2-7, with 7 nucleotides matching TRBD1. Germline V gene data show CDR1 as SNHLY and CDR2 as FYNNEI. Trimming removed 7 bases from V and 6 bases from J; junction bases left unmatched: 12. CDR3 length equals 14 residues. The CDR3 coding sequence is TGTGCCAGCACGTCGATGGGCAGGACAGGCGAGCAGTACTTC. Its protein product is CASTSMGRTGEQYF.

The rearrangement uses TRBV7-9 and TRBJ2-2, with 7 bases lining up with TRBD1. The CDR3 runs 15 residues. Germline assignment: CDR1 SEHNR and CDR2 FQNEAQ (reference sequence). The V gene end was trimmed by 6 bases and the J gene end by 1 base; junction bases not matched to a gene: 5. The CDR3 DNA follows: TGTGCCAGCAGGCCCCGGGACAGGAACACCGGGGAGCTGTTTTTT. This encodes CASRPRDRNTGELFF. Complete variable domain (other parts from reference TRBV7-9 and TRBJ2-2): DTGVSQNPRHKITKRGQNVTFRCDPISEHNRLYWYRQTLGQGPEFLTYFQNEAQLEKSRLLSDRFSAERPKGSFSTLEIQRTEQGDSAMYLCASRPRDRNTGELFFGEGSRLTVL.

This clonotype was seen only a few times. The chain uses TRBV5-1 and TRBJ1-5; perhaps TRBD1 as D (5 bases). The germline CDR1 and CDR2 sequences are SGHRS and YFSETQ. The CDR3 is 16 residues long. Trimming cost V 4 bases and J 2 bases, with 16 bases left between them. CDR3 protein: CASSPGGRAGNQPQHF. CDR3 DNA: TGCGCCAGCAGCCCGGGGGGAAGAGCGGGCAATCAGCCCCAGCATTTT.

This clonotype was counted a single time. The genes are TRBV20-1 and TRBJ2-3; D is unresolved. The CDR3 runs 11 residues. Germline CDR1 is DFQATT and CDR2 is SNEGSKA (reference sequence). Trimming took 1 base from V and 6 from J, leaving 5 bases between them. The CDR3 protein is CSARGWDTQYF. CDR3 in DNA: TGCAGTGCTAGAGGATGGGATACGCAGTATTTT.

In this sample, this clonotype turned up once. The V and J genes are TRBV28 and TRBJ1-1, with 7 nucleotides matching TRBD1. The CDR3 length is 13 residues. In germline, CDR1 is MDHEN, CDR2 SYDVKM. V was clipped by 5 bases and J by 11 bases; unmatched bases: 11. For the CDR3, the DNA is TGTGCCAGCAGTGGGTACAGGGGTATGGCGGCTTTCTTT. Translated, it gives CASSGYRGMAAFF.

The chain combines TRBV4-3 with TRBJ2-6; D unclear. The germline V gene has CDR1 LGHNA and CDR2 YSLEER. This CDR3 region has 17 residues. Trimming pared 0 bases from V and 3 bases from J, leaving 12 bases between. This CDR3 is CASSQEQAGSGANVLTF. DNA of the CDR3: TGCGCCAGCAGCCAAGAGCAGGCAGGTAGTGGGGCCAACGTCCTGACTTTC.

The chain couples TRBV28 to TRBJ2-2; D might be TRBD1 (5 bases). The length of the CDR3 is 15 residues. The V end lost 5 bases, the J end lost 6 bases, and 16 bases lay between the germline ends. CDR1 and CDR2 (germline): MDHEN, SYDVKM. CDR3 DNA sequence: TGTGCCAGCAGTCCCCTGTCAGGGTGGGCCGGGGAGCTGTTTTTT. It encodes CASSPLSGWAGELFF.

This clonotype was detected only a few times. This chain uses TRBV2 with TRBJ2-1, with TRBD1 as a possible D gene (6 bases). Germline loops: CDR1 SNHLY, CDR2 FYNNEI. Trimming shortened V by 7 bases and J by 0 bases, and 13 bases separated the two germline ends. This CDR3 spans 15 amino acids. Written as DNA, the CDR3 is TGTGCCAGCAAACGGACAGAGAGCTCCTACAATGAGCAGTTCTTC. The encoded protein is CASKRTESSYNEQFF.

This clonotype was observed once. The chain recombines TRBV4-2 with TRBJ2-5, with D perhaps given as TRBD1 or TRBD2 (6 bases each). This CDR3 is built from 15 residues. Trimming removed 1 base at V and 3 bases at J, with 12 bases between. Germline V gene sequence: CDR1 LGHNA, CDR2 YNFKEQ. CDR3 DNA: TGTGCCAGCAGCCAAGGGGGGGCGTTGAAAGAGACCCAGTACTTC. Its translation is CASSQGGALKETQYF.

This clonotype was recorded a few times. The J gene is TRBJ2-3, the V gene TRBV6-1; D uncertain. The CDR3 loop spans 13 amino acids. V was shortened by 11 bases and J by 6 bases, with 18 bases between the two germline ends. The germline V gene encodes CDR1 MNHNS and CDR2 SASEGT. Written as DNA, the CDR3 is TGTGCCTTTTCGCTGAGCCTGGGGGATACGCAGTATTTT. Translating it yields CAFSLSLGDTQYF.

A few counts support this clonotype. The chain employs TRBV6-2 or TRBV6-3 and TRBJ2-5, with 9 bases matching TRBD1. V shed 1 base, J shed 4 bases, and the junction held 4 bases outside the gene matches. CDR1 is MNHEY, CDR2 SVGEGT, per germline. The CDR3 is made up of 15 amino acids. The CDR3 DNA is TGTGCCAGCAGTTACTGGGACAGGGTGCGAGAGACCCAGTACTTC. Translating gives CASSYWDRVRETQYF.

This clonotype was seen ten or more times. The CDR3 is CASSRGQGGADEQYF. CDR3 DNA sequence: TGTGCCAGCAGCAGAGGACAGGGGGGCGCCGACGAGCAGTACTTC. The rearrangement links TRBV7-9 to TRBJ2-7; 10 bases align to TRBD1. There are 15 residues in the CDR3. Germline CDR1 SEHNR, CDR2 FQNEAQ (reference sequence). J lost 5 bases, V lost 5 bases, and 9 bases had no gene match.